This T cell receptor (beta chain) was retrieved from a study of cytomegalovirus exposure and HLA in healthy donors. Trimming pared 4 bases from V and 8 bases from J, leaving 17 bases between. The CDR3 is 14 amino acids. Germline V gene lookup returns CDR1 SGHNT and CDR2 YENEEA. This clone was seen more than once but under ten times. The study ran its PCR with 60 Vbeta and 13 Jbeta primers. Clones were read by immunoSEQ multiplex PCR, and TCRdb kept only the in-frame ones, dropping some. Altogether roughly 180,000 clones are present, more than 75% being singletons, with the ten largest covering about 2.5%.

Sequencing input: PBMCs. The sequence derives from a woman in her 30s in good health and CMV-seropositive. The chain is built from TRBV11-3 and TRBJ1-1; tentatively, D is TRBD1 (6 bases). This CDR3 is CASSSQGELGEAFF. CDR3 DNA sequence: TGTGCCAGCAGCTCACAGGGCGAATTGGGAGAAGCTTTCTTT.